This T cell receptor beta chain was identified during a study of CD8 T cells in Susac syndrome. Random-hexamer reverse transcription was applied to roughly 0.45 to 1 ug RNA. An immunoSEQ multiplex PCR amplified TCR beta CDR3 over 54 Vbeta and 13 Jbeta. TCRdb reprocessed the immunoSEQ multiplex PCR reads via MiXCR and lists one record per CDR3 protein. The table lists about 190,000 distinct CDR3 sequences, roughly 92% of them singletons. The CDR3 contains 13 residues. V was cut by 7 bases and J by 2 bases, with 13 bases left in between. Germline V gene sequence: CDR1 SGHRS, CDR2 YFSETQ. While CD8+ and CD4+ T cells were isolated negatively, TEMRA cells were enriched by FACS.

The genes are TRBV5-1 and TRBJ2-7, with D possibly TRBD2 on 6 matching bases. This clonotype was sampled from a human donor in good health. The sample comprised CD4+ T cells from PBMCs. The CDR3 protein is CASAGLQTYEQYF. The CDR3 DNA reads TGCGCCAGCGCGGGACTTCAAACCTACGAGCAGTACTTC.